This TCR beta chain was retrieved from a study of CD8 T cells in ankylosing spondylitis. The study's findings and limits: As for the disease-linked clones, they showed a CD8+ phenotype and occurred at relatively low frequencies in peripheral blood. Matched synovial fluid from ankylosing spondylitis patients was reported to be enriched for disease-linked clones.

Comment on this clonotype: The target antigen is unknown.

Trimming pared 5 bases from V and 5 bases from J, leaving 9 bases between. The CDR3 runs to 13 residues. Per germline, CDR1 SGHTA and CDR2 FQGNSA. TCRdb reprocessed the 5' RACE reads via MiXCR and lists one record per CDR3 protein. The sample includes about 150,000 distinct CDR3 sequences, more than 9.5% of them seen just once. The chain uses TRBV7-2 and TRBJ1-4; a possible D gene is TRBD1 (5 bases). Sequencing was performed on blood, either unsorted or a sorted T cell fraction (not recorded which). The clonotype was recovered from a female donor with ankylosing spondylitis or in good health (not recorded which). CDR3 protein: CASSVGTNEKLFF. The CDR3 DNA reads as TGTGCCAGCAGCGTCGGGACGAATGAAAAACTGTTTTTT.